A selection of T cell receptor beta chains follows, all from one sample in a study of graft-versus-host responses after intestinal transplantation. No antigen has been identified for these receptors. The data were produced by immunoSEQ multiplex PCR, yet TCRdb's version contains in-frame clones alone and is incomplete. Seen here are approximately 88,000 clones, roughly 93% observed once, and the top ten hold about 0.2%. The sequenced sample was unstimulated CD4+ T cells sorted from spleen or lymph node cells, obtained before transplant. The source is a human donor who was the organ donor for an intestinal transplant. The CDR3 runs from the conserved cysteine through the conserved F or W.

CASRPWMNTEAFF	TRBV2
CASSLLSGTGANQPQHF	TRBV28
CASSLAPATDTQYF	TRBV7-2
CASSPGTGGSGANVLTF	TRBV5-4
CASSESGRRNNEQFF	TRBV10-2
CASSLGHYGYTF	TRBV11-3
CASSLGQGFNQPQHF	TRBV5-8
CASSQTTSGGAYGELFF	TRBV4-2
CASRLGGQGNEKLFF	TRBV28
CASSQRGETQYF	TRBV11-2
CASSPCEARDPRREQFF	TRBV6-4
CASGLEARLPFF	TRBV12-5
CASSLAGTREQETQYF	TRBV7-2
CASSVADLGGTTEAFF	TRBV9
CASSLDRGYEQYF	TRBV5-1
CASRSTGEGTEAFF	TRBV5-1
CASRPQEMNTEAFF	TRBV7-9
CASSPKPSYEQYF	TRBV27